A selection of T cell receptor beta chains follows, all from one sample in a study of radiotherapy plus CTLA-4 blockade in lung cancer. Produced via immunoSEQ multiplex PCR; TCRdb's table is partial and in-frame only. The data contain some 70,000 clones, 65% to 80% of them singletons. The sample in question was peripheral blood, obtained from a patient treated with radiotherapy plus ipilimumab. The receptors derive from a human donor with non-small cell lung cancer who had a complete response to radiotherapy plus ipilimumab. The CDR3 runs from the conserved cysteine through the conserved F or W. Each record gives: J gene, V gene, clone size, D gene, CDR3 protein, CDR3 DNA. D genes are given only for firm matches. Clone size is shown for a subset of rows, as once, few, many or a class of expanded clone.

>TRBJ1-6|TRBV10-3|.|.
CAISESGGGFNNSPLHF
TGTGCCATCAGTGAGTCCGGGGGTGGCTTTAACAATTCACCCCTCCACTTT
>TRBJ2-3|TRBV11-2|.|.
CASSLDMASTDTQYF
TGTGCCAGCAGCTTAGACATGGCCTCCACAGATACGCAGTATTTT
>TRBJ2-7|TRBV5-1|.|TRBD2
CASSFTSGSYEQYF
TGCGCCAGCAGCTTTACTAGCGGAAGTTACGAGCAGTACTTC
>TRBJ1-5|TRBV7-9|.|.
CASSPPGKPQHF
TGTGCCAGCAGCCCCCCAGGGAAGCCCCAGCATTTT
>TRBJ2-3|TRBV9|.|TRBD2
CASSVANGTSGLSTDTQYF
TGTGCCAGCAGCGTAGCAAATGGGACTAGCGGGCTAAGCACAGATACGCAGTATTTT
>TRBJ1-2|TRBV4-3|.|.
CASSREHLQVNYGYTF
TGCGCCAGCAGCCGAGAACACCTTCAGGTTAACTATGGCTACACCTTC
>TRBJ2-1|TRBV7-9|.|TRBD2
CASSLRTSGGPELNNEQFF
TGTGCCAGCAGCCTACGGACTAGCGGGGGACCCGAACTAAACAATGAGCAGTTCTTC
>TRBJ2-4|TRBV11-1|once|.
CASSPRDTSGALANNIQYF
TGTGCCAGCAGCCCACGCGACACCTCAGGGGCCTTGGCCAACAACATTCAGTACTTC
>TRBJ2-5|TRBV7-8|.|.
CASSPRRSQETQYF
TGTGCCAGCAGCCCACGACGGAGCCAAGAGACCCAGTACTTC
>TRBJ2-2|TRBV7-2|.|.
CASSSKSGGTQSGELFF
TGTGCCAGCAGCTCCAAATCCGGGGGGACACAAAGCGGGGAGCTGTTTTTT
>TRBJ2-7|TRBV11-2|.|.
CASSFSPGAYEQYF
TGTGCCAGCAGCTTCTCGCCAGGGGCCTACGAGCAGTACTTC
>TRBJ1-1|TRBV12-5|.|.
CASGLVQGWVDTEAFF
TGTGCTAGTGGTTTGGTACAAGGGTGGGTAGACACTGAAGCTTTCTTT
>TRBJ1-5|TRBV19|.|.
CASSPEGTVRGPQHF
TGTGCCAGTAGTCCGGAGGGGACGGTCCGGGGGCCCCAGCATTTT
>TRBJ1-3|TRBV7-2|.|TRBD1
CASSPTGGGNTIYF
TGTGCCAGCAGCCCAACAGGGGGGGGAAACACCATATATTTT
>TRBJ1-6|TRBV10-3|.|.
CAISRDNSPLHF
TGTGCCATCAGTCGTGACAATTCACCCCTCCACTTT
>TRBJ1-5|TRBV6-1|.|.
CASRPVYRADQPQHF
TGTGCCAGCAGGCCCGTCTACAGGGCCGATCAGCCCCAGCATTTT
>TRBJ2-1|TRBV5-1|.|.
CASSLGPKGEQFF
TGCGCCAGCAGCTTGGGTCCGAAAGGAGAGCAGTTCTTC
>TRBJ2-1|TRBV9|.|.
CASSVDPYNEQFF
TGTGCCAGCAGCGTAGATCCCTACAATGAGCAGTTCTTC
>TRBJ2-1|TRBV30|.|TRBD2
CAWSAPAGGPALF
TGTGCCTGGAGCGCCCCAGCGGGAGGGCCAGCACTCTTC
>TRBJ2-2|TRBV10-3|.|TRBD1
CATYDGTANTGELFF
TGTGCCACCTATGACGGGACAGCGAACACCGGGGAGCTGTTTTTT
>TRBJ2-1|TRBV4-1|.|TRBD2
CASSQETGGSYNEQFF
TGCGCCAGCAGCCAAGAAACGGGGGGATCTTACAATGAGCAGTTCTTC